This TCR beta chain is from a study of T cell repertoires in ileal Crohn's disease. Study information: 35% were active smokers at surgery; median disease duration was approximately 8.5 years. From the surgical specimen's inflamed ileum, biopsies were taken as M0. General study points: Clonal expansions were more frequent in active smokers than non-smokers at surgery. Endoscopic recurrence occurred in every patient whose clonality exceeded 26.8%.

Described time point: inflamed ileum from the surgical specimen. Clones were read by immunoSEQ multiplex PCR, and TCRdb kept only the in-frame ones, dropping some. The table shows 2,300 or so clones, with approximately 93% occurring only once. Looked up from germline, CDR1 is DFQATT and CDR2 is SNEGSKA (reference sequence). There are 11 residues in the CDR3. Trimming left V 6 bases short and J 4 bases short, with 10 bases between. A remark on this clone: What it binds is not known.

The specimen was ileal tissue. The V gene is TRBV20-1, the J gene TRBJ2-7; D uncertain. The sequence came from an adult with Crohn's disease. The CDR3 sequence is CSAQGPYEQYF. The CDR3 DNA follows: TGCAGTGCCCAAGGACCTTACGAGCAGTACTTC.